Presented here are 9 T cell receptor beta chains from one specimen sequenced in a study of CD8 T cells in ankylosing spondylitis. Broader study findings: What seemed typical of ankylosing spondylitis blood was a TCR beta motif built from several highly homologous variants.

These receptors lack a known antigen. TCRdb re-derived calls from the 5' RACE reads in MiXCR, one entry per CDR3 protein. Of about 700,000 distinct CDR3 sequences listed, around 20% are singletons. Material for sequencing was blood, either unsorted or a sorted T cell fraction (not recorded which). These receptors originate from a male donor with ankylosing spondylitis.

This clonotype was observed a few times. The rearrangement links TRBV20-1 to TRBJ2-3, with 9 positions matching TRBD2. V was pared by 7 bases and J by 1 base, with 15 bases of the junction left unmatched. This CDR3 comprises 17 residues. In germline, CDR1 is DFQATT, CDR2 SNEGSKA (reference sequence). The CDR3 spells CSVESYAGGSRTDTQYF. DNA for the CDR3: TGCAGTGTTGAATCCTATGCGGGGGGGTCGCGCACAGATACGCAGTATTTT.

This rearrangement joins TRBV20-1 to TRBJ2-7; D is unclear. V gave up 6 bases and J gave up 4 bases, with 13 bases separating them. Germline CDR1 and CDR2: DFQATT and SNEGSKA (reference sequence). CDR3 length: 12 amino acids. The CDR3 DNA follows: TGCAGTGCCCTTATCCCAGGATACGAGCAGTACTTC. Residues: CSALIPGYEQYF.

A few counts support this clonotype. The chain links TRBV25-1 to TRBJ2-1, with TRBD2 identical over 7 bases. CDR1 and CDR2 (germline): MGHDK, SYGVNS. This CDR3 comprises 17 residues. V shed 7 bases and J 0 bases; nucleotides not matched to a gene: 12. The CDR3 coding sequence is TGTGCCAGCATGGGTCTGGGAGCGGGAAGCTCCTACAATGAGCAGTTCTTC. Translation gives CASMGLGAGSSYNEQFF.

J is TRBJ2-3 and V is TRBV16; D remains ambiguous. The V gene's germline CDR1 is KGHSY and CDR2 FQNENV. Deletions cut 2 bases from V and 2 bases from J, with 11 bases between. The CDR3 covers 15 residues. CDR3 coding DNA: TGTGCCAGCAGCCAACAACGAGGTGTCACAGATACGCAGTATTTT. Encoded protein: CASSQQRGVTDTQYF.

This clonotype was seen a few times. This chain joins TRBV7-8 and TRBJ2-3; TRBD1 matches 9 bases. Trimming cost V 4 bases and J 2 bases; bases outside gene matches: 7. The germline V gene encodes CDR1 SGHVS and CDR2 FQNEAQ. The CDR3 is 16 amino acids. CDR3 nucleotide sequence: TGTGCCAGCAGCTCCACCGGGACAGGGTTCACAGATACGCAGTATTTT. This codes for CASSSTGTGFTDTQYF.

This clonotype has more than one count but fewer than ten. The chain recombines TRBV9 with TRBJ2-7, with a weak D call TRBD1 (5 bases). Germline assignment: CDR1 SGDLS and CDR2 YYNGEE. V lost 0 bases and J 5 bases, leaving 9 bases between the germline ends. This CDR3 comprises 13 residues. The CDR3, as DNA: TGTGCCAGCAGCGTAGTGTGGGGCGACGAGCAGTACTTC. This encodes CASSVVWGDEQYF. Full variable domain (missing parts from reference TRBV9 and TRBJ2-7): DSGVTQTPKHLITATGQRVTLRCSPRSGDLSVYWYQQSLDQGLQFLIQYYNGEERAKGNILERFSAQQFPDLHSELNLSSLELGDSALYFCASSVVWGDEQYFGPGTRLTVT.

The CDR3 sequence: CTPGGRAPAVADTQYF. In DNA form, the CDR3 reads TGCACCCCGGGGGGCAGGGCCCCAGCAGTCGCAGATACGCAGTATTTT. The V call is TRBV20-1, the J call TRBJ2-3; tentatively, D is TRBD2 (7 bases). Per germline, CDR1 DFQATT and CDR2 SNEGSKA (reference sequence). This CDR3 has 16 amino acids.

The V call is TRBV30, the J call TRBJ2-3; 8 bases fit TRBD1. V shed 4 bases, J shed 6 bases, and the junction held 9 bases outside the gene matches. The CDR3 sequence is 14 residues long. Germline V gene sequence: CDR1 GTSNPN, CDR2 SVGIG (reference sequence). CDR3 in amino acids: CAWTPTGEVDTQYF. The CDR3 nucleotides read TGTGCCTGGACCCCGACAGGGGAGGTGGATACGCAGTATTTT.

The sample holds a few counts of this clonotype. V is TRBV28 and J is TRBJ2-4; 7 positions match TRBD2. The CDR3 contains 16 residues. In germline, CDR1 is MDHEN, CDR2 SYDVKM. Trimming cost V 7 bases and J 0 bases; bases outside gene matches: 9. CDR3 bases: TGTGCCAGCACCGGGGAGGGGATACCAGCCAAAAACATTCAGTACTTC. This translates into CASTGEGIPAKNIQYF.